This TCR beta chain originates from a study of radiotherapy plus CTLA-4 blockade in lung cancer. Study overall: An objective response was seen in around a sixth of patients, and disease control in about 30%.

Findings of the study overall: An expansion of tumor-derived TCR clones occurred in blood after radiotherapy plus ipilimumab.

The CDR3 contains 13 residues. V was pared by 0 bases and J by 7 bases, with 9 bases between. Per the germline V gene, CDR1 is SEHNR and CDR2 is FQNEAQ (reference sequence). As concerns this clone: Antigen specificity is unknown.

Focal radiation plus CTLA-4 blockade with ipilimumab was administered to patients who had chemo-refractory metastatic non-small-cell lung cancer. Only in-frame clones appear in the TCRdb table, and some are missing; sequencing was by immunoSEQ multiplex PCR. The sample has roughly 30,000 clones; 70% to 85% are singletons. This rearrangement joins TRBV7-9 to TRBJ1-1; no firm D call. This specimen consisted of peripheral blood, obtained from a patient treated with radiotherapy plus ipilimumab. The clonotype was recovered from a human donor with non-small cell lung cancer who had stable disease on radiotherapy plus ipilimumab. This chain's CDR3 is CASSLATAYEAFF. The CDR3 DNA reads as TGTGCCAGCAGCTTAGCCACCGCGTATGAAGCTTTCTTT.